The 17 T cell receptor beta chains in this list originate from one sample, sequenced in a study of patients and donors after allogeneic stem cell transplantation. Via MiXCR, TCRdb re-called the RT-PCR reads, giving one row per CDR3 protein. The sample holds about 57,000 distinct CDR3 sequences, 13% seen once. Sequencing was done on a sample of blood, either unsorted or a sorted T cell fraction (not recorded which). These receptors all come from a human donor who was either an allogeneic HSCT recipient or a stem cell or donor lymphocyte infusion donor (not recorded which). It is not recorded whose cells these are; they may come from a transplant donor.

The V and J genes are TRBV3-1 and TRBJ2-7, with TRBD2 matching over 7 bases. Germline trimming cut 2 bases from V and 2 bases from J; bases unmatched to any gene: 12. The CDR3 length is 17 residues. The germline gives CDR1 LGHDT, CDR2 YNNKEL (reference sequence). CDR3 nucleotides: TGTGCCAGCAGCCAAACCCCTTACTTTGCGGGAGCCTACGAGCAGTACTTC. Translation gives CASSQTPYFAGAYEQYF.

The chain links TRBV7-8 to TRBJ2-1, with TRBD2 matching over 9 bases. CDR3 length equals 17 residues. Germline lookup yields CDR1 SGHVS and CDR2 FQNEAQ. V lost 2 bases and J lost 0; bases outside the gene matches: 5. CDR3 DNA sequence: TGTGCCAGCAGCTTATTGGGTAGCGGGAGCTCCTACAATGAGCAGTTCTTC. The encoded protein is CASSLLGSGSSYNEQFF.

This CDR3 reads CASSLVRQVMNTEAFF. DNA for the CDR3: TGTGCCAGCAGCTTGGTCCGCCAAGTCATGAACACTGAAGCTTTCTTT. The chain uses TRBV7-3 and TRBJ1-1; D uncertain. V was clipped by 3 bases and J by 0 bases, with 14 bases between them. The length of the CDR3 is 16 residues. Germline CDR1 and CDR2: SGHTA and FQGTGA.

This chain connects TRBV5-1 to TRBJ2-7; a possible D gene is TRBD2 (5 bases). Germline V gives CDR1 SGHRS, CDR2 YFSETQ. With 3 bases removed from V and 2 bases from J, the gap between germline ends came to 15 bases. The CDR3 has 15 amino acids. The CDR3 DNA sequence: TGCGCCAGCAGCTCGACTGGAGACGGGACCTACGAGCAGTACTTC. Its translation is CASSSTGDGTYEQYF.

In this sample, this clonotype turned up many times. The rearrangement joins TRBV5-1 to TRBJ2-3; the D is unclear. The germline V and J ends were trimmed by 5 bases and 2 bases, with 9 bases remaining between them. The CDR3 totals 13 residues. Germline V gene data show CDR1 as SGHRS and CDR2 as YFSETQ. CDR3 region: CASSSGPTDTQYF. CDR3 nucleotide sequence: TGCGCCAGCAGTTCCGGACCCACAGATACGCAGTATTTT.

The genes are TRBV7-2 and TRBJ2-3, with TRBD2 as a possible D gene (5 bases). Per germline, CDR1 SGHTA and CDR2 FQGNSA. This CDR3 region has 14 residues. V shed 5 bases and J shed 1 base, with 10 bases lying between them. The CDR3 coding sequence is TGTGCCAGCAGCGCCGGAGGCGGCACAGATACGCAGTATTTT. Protein: CASSAGGGTDTQYF.

At least ten counts were recorded for this clonotype. J is TRBJ1-1 and V is TRBV12-3 or TRBV12-4, with a weak D call TRBD1 (5 bases). V lost 7 bases and J lost 3, with 15 bases in between. The length of the CDR3 is 14 residues. CDR3 loop: CASTSQGVDTEAFF. CDR3 coding DNA: TGTGCCAGCACTTCCCAGGGTGTTGACACTGAAGCTTTCTTT.

This clonotype was observed a few times. This chain uses TRBV10-3 with TRBJ2-1; perhaps TRBD2 as D (6 bases). The germline V gene has CDR1 ENHRY and CDR2 SYGVKD. V dropped 3 bases and J dropped 3 bases, with 18 bases sitting between them. The CDR3 runs 17 residues. DNA of the CDR3: TGTGCCATCAGTGAAGTTTTACTAGCAGAGTTCTACAATGAGCAGTTCTTC. Residues: CAISEVLLAEFYNEQFF.

A single count supports this clonotype. The rearrangement uses TRBV6-4 and TRBJ1-1; tentative D call: TRBD1 (6 bases). V was clipped by 2 bases and J by 4 bases, with 14 bases between them. The CDR3 spans 15 residues. Germline V lookup: CDR1 MRHNA, CDR2 SNTAGT. This CDR3 reads CASSDTRWGATEAFF. CDR3 bases: TGTGCCAGCAGTGACACGAGATGGGGGGCCACTGAAGCTTTCTTT.

This chain links TRBV29-1 with TRBJ1-1; D unclear. CDR3 length: 12 amino acids. CDR1 and CDR2 from the germline V gene are SQVTM and ANQGSEA. Trimming took off 4 bases at V and 5 bases at J, with 11 bases between the two ends. The CDR3, as DNA: TGCAGCGTTGCAACAGCGAATACTGAAGCTTTCTTT. This encodes CSVATANTEAFF. Variable domain in full (rest from reference TRBV29-1 and TRBJ1-1): SAVISQKPSRDICQRGTSLTIQCQVDSQVTMMFWYRQQPGQSLTLIATANQGSEATYESGFVIDKFPISRPNLTFSTLTVSNMSPEDSSIYLCSVATANTEAFFGQGTRLTVV.

This clonotype occurred a few times. The CDR3 sequence: CASSLINTAATYEQYF. The CDR3 DNA reads as TGTGCCAGCAGCTTAATTAATACGGCGGCAACCTACGAGCAGTACTTC. V is TRBV7-9 and J is TRBJ2-7; D unresolved. Deletions cut 2 bases from V and 2 bases from J, with 16 bases between. From germline, CDR1 is SEHNR and CDR2 FQNEAQ (reference sequence). The CDR3 has 16 residues. The full variable domain, in which reference TRBV7-9 and TRBJ2-7 provide the parts outside the CDR3, is DTGVSQNPRHKITKRGQNVTFRCDPISEHNRLYWYRQTLGQGPEFLTYFQNEAQLEKSRLLSDRFSAERPKGSFSTLEIQRTEQGDSAMYLCASSLINTAATYEQYFGPGTRLTVT.

This clonotype was found a few times. This chain connects TRBV20-1 to TRBJ2-1, with TRBD2 matching 10 bases. CDR3 length: 17 amino acids. The germline V gene has CDR1 DFQATT and CDR2 SNEGSKA (reference sequence). Trimming took 0 bases from V and 7 from J; bases not matched to a gene: 12. In DNA form, the CDR3 reads TGCAGTGCTAGAGACCCCGGGACTAGCGCATGGATTAATGAGCAGTTCTTC. Amino acids: CSARDPGTSAWINEQFF.

This clonotype was observed a handful of times. The chain links TRBV12-3 or TRBV12-4 to TRBJ2-1; no clear D gene. V was shortened by 2 bases and J by 7 bases, with 6 bases between the two germline ends. The CDR3 loop spans 12 amino acids. The CDR3 reads CASSLIMNEQFF. The CDR3 DNA sequence: TGTGCCAGCAGTTTAATCATGAATGAGCAGTTCTTC.

The sample holds a few counts of this clonotype. The chain couples TRBV3-1 to TRBJ2-7; 10 bases map to TRBD2. The CDR3 length is 17 residues. Germline CDR1 and CDR2: LGHDT and YNNKEL (reference sequence). V lost 0 bases to trimming and J lost 4 bases; unmatched junction nucleotides: 9. This CDR3 is CASSQDWTAGGFYEQYF. Written as DNA, the CDR3 is TGTGCCAGCAGCCAAGATTGGACAGCGGGAGGGTTTTACGAGCAGTACTTC.

This clonotype occurred many times. At one of its ends the junction is not consistent with the germline gene, which may arise from a read error. The chain combines TRBV4-1 with TRBJ1-5; D is unclear. From germline, CDR1 is MGHRA and CDR2 YSYEKL. The CDR3 length is 15 residues. The CDR3 DNA is TGCGCCAGCAGCCAAACCCGGGGTGGCAATCACCCCCAGCATTTT. This translates into CASSQTRGGNHPQHF.

This clonotype was picked up a small number of times. The chain combines TRBV6-6 with TRBJ2-3; 8 bases line up with TRBD2. The V gene's germline CDR1 is MNHNY and CDR2 SVGAGI (reference sequence). This CDR3 contains 15 residues. With V trimmed by 0 bases and J by 6 bases, 5 bases remained unmatched. CDR3 sequence (DNA): TGTGCCAGCAGTTACTCGGCGGGGGGAGCGGATACGCAGTATTTT. Translation gives CASSYSAGGADTQYF.

The rearrangement links TRBV9 to TRBJ2-2; D unclear. The CDR3 loop spans 16 amino acids. The V and J ends lost 3 bases and 0 bases respectively, with 12 bases between them. From germline, CDR1 is SGDLS and CDR2 YYNGEE. CDR3 bases: TGTGCCAGCAGCGCCGCGGAGAACGCGAACACCGGGGAGCTGTTTTTT. This codes for CASSAAENANTGELFF.